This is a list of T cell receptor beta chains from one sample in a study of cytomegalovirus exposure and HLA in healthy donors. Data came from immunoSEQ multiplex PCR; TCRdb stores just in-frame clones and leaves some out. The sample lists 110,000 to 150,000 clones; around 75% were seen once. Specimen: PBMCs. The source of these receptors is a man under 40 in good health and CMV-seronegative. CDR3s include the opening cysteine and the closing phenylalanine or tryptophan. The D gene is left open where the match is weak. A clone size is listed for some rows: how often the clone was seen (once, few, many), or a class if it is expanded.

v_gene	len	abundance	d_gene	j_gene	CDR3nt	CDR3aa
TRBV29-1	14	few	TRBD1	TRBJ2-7	TGCAGCGTTCGACAGGGGGCGAGCTCCTACGAGCAGTACTTC	CSVRQGASSYEQYF
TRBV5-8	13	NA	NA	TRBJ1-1	TGTGCCAGCAGCTTGTACCGGGGTCGAACGGCTTTCTTT	CASSLYRGRTAFF
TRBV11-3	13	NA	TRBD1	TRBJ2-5	TGTGCCAGCAGCCTGGGACAGCAAGAGACCCAGTACTTC	CASSLGQQETQYF
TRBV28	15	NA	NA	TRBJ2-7	TGTGCCAGCAGTCCTCGGTCCGGGGGACCCTACGAGCAGTACTTC	CASSPRSGGPYEQYF
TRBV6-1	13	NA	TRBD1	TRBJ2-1	TGTGCCAGCAACAGGGGCTCCTACAATGAGCAGTTCTTC	CASNRGSYNEQFF
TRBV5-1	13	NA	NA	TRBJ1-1	TGCGCCAGCAGCTTGGACCCGGGATCAGTGGCTTTCTTT	CASSLDPGSVAFF
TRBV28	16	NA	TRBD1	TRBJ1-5	TGTGCCAGCAGTCTTGGAGGACAGGGGAGAAATCAGCCCCAGCATTTT	CASSLGGQGRNQPQHF
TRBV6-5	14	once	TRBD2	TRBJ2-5	TGTGCCAGCAGTTTCGAAGCAGGGAGGGGGACCCAGTACTTC	CASSFEAGRGTQYF
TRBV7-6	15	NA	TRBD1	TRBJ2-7	TGTGCCAGCAGCCGTGCTCCGGGACAGGGGGAAGAGCAGTACTTC	CASSRAPGQGEEQYF
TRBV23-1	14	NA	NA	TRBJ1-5	TGCGCCAGCAGTCTCGCGGGGAGCAATCAGCCCCAGCATTTT	CASSLAGSNQPQHF
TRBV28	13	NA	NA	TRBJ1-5	TGTGCCAGCAGTTTGCCCAGTTATCAGCCCCAGCATTTT	CASSLPSYQPQHF
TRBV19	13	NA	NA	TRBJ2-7	TGTGCCAGTAAACGATCCCAGGGCTACGAGCAGTACTTC	CASKRSQGYEQYF
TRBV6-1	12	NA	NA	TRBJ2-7	TGTGCCAGCAGTGAACCAGGGTACGAGCAGTACTTC	CASSEPGYEQYF
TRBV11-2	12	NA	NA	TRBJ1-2	TGTGCCAGCAGCTTCAGGGATTATGGCTACACCTTC	CASSFRDYGYTF
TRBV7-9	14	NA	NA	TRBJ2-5	TGTGCCAGCAGCCCCGGGACAACCCAAGAGACCCAGTACTTC	CASSPGTTQETQYF
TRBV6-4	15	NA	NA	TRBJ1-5	TGTGCCAGCAGTGGGATGGGAGATAGCAATCAGCCCCAGCATTTT	CASSGMGDSNQPQHF
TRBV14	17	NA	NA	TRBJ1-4	TGTGCCAGCAGCCACCAAGGCATCAGTTCAAGGGGAGAAAAACTGTTTTTT	CASSHQGISSRGEKLFF
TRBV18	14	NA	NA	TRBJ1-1	TGTGCCAGCTCACCAGTGTCTTCGGACACTGAAGCTTTCTTT	CASSPVSSDTEAFF
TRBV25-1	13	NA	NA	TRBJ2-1	TGTGCCAGCAGTCTGGGCCGATACAATGAGCAGTTCTTC	CASSLGRYNEQFF
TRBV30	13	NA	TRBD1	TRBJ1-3	TGTGCCTGCTCAGGGGGCTTTGGAAACACCATATATTTT	CACSGGFGNTIYF
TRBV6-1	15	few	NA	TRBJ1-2	TGTGCCAGCAGTGATAGGCAGACTCTTAACTATGGCTACACCTTC	CASSDRQTLNYGYTF
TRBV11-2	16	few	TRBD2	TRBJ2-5	TGTGCCAGCAGCCCAACTAGCGGGAGAAGTCCGGAGACCCAGTACTTC	CASSPTSGRSPETQYF
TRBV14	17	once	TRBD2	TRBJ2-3	TGTGCCAGCAGCCAAGGGTATCTGACTAGCGGGTCAGATACGCAGTATTTT	CASSQGYLTSGSDTQYF
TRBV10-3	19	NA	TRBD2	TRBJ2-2	TGTGCCATCGGGGTGGGGGGTCCGACTAGCGGGGTGAACACCGGGGGGCTGTTTTTT	CAIGVGGPTSGVNTGGLFF
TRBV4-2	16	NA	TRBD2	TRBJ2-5	TGTGCCAGCAGCCAAGAAGCTAGCGGGGTAGGGGAGACCCAGTACTTC	CASSQEASGVGETQYF
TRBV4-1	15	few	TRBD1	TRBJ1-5	TGCGCCAGCACCCGGGACAGGGGTCCTAATCAGCCCCAGCATTTT	CASTRDRGPNQPQHF
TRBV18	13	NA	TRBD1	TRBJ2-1	TGTGCCAGCAACGGACAGGGTCGAAGTGAGCAGTTCTTC	CASNGQGRSEQFF
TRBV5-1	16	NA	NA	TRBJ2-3	TGCGCCAGCAGCCCTGGCGGGGCACCCACCGGAGATACGCAGTATTTT	CASSPGGAPTGDTQYF
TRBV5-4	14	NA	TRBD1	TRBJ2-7	TGTGCCAGCAGGGGAACCGGGACAGGGGGCGAGCAGTACTTC	CASRGTGTGGEQYF
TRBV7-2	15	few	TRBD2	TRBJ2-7	TGTGCCAGCAGTGCTCGGGGGGGAGGGACCTACGAGCAGTACTTC	CASSARGGGTYEQYF
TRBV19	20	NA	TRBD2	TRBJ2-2	TGTGCCAGTACTGATGGGGGACTAGCGGGGGCCCTGACGAACACCGGGGAGCTGTTTTTT	CASTDGGLAGALTNTGELFF
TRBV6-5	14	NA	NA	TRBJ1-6	TGTGCCAGCAGTCCCAGGGGTCGGAATTCACCCCTCCACTTT	CASSPRGRNSPLHF
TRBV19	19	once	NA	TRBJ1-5	TGTGCCAGTAGTATAGACAATAGCGCTTCGCCGGATAGCAATCAGCCCCAGCATTTT	CASSIDNSASPDSNQPQHF
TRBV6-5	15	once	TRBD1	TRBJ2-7	TGTGCCAGCAGCTCCTACCAGGGGGCGTCCTACGAGCAGTACTTC	CASSSYQGASYEQYF
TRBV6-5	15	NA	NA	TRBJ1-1	TGTGCCAGCAGTTACGGACACGGCATGAACACTGAAGCTTTCTTT	CASSYGHGMNTEAFF
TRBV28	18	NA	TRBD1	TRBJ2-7	TGTGCCAGCAGTCAAAATATGGGGCTTCAACAGGGGGCGTACGAGCAGTACTTC	CASSQNMGLQQGAYEQYF
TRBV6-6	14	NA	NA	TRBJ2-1	TGTGCCAGCAGCTTAGATAACCTAAACAATGAGCAGTTCTTC	CASSLDNLNNEQFF
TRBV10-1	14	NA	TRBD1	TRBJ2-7	TGCGCCAGCAGTGAGGTCCGGGACAGGGTCGAGCAGTACTTC	CASSEVRDRVEQYF
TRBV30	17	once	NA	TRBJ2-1	TGTGCCTGGAGCGGCCTAGCATCGACGTCCGGCTACAATGAGCAGTTCTTC	CAWSGLASTSGYNEQFF
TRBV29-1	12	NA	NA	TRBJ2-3	TGCAGCGTTGAACACAACACAGATACGCAGTATTTT	CSVEHNTDTQYF
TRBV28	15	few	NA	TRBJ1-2	TGTGCCAGCAGTTTGACGGAACAGGTGCTCTATGGCTACACCTTC	CASSLTEQVLYGYTF
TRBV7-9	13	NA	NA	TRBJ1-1	TGTGCCAGCAGCAACGGAGTGAACACTGAAGCTTTCTTT	CASSNGVNTEAFF
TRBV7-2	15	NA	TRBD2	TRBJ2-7	TGTGCCAGCAGCTTAGCGAGGGCGGGAGCGTACGAGCAGTACTTC	CASSLARAGAYEQYF
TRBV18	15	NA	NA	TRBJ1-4	TGTGCCAGCTCCCTCGCGGGGGGAGATAATGAAAAACTGTTTTTT	CASSLAGGDNEKLFF
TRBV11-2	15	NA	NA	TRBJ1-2	TGTGCCAGCAGCTTAGAACGGGGTATAGCCTATGGCTACACCTTC	CASSLERGIAYGYTF
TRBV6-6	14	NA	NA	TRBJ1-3	TGTGCCAGCAGTTACTCTGAGGGCAGAAACACCATATATTTT	CASSYSEGRNTIYF
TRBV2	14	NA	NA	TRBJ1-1	TGTGCCAGCAGTGGCCTCACGGGGAACACTGAAGCTTTCTTT	CASSGLTGNTEAFF
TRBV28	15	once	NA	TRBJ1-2	TGTGCCAGCAGTCGCTCGACGGAGGCCTTTTATGGCTACACCTTC	CASSRSTEAFYGYTF
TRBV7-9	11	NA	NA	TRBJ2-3	TGTGCCAGCAGCTCCCCCGGGACGCAGTATTTT	CASSSPGTQYF
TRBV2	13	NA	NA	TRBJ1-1	TGTGCCAGCAGGAGGGAAGCGGACACTGAAGCTTTCTTT	CASRREADTEAFF
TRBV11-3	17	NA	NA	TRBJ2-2	TGTGCCAGCAGCTTAGTGTACTACTCAACGAACACCGGGGAGCTGTTTTTT	CASSLVYYSTNTGELFF